This T cell receptor (beta chain) is from a study of T cell responses to AZD1222 COVID-19 vaccine. As regards this clone: Antigen: not known.

Study-level points and caveats: White British people made up most donors, females outnumbered males, and clonal diversity was possibly underestimated. Repertoires were obtained solely post-peak T cell response. Compared with day 0, the breadth and depth of the Spike-specific TCR repertoire rose significantly after two doses of AZD1222.

The assay was immunoSEQ multiplex PCR, and TCRdb's table has in-frame clones only and misses some. The sample records roughly 170,000 clones, 80% to 90% being singletons. This CDR3 has 13 residues. Trimming removed 4 bases at V and 0 bases at J, with 7 bases between. Per the germline V gene, CDR1 is GTSNPN and CDR2 is SVGIG (reference sequence). The sequencing used peripheral blood, collected on day 0 of AZD1222 vaccination. V usage is TRBV30 and J usage is TRBJ1-5; perhaps TRBD1 as D (6 bases). The TCR comes from an adult in good health. The CDR3 is CAWTRGSNQPQHF. CDR3 sequence (DNA): TGTGCCTGGACCAGGGGTAGCAATCAGCCCCAGCATTTT.